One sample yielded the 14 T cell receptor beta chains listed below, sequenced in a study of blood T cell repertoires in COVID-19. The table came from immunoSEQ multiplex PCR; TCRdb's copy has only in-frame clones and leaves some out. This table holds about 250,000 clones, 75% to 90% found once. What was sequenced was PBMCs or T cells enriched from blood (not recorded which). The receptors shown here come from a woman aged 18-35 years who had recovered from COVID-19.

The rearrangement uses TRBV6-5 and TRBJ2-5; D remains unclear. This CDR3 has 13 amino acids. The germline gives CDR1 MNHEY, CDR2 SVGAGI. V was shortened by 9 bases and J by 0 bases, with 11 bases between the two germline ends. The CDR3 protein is CASRADYQETQYF. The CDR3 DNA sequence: TGTGCCAGTCGTGCGGATTACCAAGAGACCCAGTACTTC.

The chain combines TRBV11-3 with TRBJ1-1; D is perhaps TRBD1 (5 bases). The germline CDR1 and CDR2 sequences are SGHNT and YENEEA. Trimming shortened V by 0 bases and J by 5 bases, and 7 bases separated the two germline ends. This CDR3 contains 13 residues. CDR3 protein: CASSLEAGTEAFF. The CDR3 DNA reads TGTGCCAGCAGCTTAGAGGCAGGGACTGAAGCTTTCTTT.

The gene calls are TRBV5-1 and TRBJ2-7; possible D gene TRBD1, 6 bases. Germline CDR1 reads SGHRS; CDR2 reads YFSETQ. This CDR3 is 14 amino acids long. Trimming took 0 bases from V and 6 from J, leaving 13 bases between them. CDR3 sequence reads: CASSLVQGSSEQYF. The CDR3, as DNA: TGCGCCAGCAGCTTGGTGCAGGGGTCGAGCGAGCAGTACTTC.

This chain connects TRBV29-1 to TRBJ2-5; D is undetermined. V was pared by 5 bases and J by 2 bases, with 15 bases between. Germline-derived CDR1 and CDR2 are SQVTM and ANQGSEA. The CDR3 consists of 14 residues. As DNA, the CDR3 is TGCAGCGTTCGAGCCGTAGACAAGCAAGAGACCCAGTACTTC. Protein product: CSVRAVDKQETQYF.

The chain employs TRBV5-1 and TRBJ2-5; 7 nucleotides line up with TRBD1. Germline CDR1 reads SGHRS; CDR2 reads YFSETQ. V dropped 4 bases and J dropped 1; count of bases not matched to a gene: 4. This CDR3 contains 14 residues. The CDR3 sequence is CASSPGTAQETQYF. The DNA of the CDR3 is TGCGCCAGCAGCCCCGGGACAGCCCAAGAGACCCAGTACTTC.

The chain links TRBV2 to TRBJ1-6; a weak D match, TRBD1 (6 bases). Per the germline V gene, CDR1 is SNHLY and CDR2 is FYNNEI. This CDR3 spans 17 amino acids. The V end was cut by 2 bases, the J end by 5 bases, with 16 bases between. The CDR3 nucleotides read TGTGCCAGCAGTGAAAGGCAGGGGCGCTTAAATAATTCACCCCTCCACTTT. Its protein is CASSERQGRLNNSPLHF.

The CDR3 region has the DNA TGTGCCAGCAGTGATCCCCCTCCCTACGAGCAGTACTTC. Its translation: CASSDPPPYEQYF. The chain is built from TRBV6-1 and TRBJ2-7; D is unresolved. Germline V CDR1 and CDR2: MNHNS, SASEGT. V was clipped by 3 bases and J by 2 bases, with 8 bases between them. This CDR3 has 13 residues.

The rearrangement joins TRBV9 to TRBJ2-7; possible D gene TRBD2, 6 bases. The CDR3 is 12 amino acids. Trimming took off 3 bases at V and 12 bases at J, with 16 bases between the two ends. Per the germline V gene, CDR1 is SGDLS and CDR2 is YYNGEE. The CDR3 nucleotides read TGTGCCAGCAGCGGGACGGGAGTGGGCATGTACTTC. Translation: CASSGTGVGMYF. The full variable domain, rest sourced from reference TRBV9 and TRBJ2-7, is DSGVTQTPKHLITATGQRVTLRCSPRSGDLSVYWYQQSLDQGLQFLIQYYNGEERAKGNILERFSAQQFPDLHSELNLSSLELGDSALYFCASSGTGVGMYFGPGTRLTVT.

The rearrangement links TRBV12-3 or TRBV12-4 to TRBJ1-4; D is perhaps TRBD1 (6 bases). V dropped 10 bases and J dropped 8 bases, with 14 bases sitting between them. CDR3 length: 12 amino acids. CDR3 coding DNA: TGTGCCACCAAGGGGGATGCCGAAAAACTGTTTTTT. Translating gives CATKGDAEKLFF.

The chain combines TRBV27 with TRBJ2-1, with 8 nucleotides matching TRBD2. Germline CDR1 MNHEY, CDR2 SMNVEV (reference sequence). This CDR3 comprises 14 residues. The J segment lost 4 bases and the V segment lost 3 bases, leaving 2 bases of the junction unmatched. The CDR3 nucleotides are TGTGCCAGCAGTTTCGGGGGGGTTTACAATGAGCAGTTCTTC. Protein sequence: CASSFGGVYNEQFF.

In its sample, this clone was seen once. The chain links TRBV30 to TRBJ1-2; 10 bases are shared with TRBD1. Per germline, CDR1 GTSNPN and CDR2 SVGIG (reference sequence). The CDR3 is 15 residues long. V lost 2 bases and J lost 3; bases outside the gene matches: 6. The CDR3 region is CAWSTGTGEYYGYTF. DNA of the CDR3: TGTGCCTGGAGTACCGGGACAGGGGAGTACTATGGCTACACCTTC.

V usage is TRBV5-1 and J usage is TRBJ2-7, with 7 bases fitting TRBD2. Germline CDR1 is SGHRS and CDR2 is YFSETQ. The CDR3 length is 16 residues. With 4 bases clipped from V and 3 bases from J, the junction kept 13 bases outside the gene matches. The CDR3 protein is CASSQRGEGIGYEQYF. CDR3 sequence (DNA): TGCGCCAGCAGCCAGCGCGGGGAGGGGATCGGCTACGAGCAGTACTTC.

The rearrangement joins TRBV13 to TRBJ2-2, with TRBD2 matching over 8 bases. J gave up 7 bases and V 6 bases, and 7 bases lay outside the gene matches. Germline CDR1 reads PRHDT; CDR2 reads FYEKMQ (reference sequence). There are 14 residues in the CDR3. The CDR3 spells CASRRGARVGELFF. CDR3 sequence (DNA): TGTGCCAGCAGGCGGGGGGCTCGCGTCGGGGAGCTGTTTTTT.

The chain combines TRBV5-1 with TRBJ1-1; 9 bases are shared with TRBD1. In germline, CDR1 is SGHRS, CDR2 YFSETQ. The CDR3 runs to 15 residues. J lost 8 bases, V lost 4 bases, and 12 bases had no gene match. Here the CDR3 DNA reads TGCGCCAGCAGCCATGGGACAGGGCTGAACAGGGAAGCTTTCTTT. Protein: CASSHGTGLNREAFF.